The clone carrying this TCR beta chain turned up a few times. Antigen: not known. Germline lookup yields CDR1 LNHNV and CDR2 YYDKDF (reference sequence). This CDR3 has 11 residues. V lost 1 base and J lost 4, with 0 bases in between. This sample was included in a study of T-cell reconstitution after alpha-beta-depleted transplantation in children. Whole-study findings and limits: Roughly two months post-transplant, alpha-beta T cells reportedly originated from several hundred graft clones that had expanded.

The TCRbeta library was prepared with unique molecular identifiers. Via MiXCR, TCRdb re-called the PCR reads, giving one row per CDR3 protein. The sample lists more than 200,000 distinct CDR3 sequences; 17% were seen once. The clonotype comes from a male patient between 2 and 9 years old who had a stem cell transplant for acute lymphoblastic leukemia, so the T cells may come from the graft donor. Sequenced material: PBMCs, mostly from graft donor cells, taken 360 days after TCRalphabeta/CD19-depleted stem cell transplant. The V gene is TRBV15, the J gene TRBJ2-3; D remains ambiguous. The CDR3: CATSRADTQYF. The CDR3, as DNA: TGTGCCACCAGCAGAGCAGATACGCAGTATTTT.